These 7 T cell receptor beta chains originate from one sample sequenced in a study of blood T cell repertoires in COVID-19. TCRdb's table, derived via immunoSEQ multiplex PCR, lists solely in-frame clones and lacks some. This sample carries fewer than 400,000 clones, around nine tenths of them seen once, and the ten largest clones take less than 4%. The sequenced sample consisted of PBMCs or T cells enriched from blood (not recorded which). These receptors all stem from a woman in her 30s who had been exposed to COVID-19.

This chain links TRBV5-1 with TRBJ2-7; TRBD2 might be the D (5 bases). This CDR3 is built from 16 residues. The germline V and J ends were trimmed by 0 bases and 4 bases, with 17 bases remaining between them. CDR1 SGHRS and CDR2 YFSETQ come from the germline V gene. CDR3 sequence reads: CASSLVSGWLGYEQYF. The CDR3 DNA follows: TGCGCCAGCAGCTTGGTTTCGGGGTGGTTGGGATACGAGCAGTACTTC.

This chain joins TRBV7-3 and TRBJ1-2; 10 bases agree with TRBD1. Per the germline V gene, CDR1 is SGHTA and CDR2 is FQGTGA. Losses at the gene ends were 5 bases for V and 11 bases for J; bases not matched to a gene: 8. CDR3 length: 13 residues. The CDR3 protein is CASSKDRGRGYTF. CDR3 nucleotide sequence: TGTGCCAGCAGCAAAGACAGGGGGCGAGGATACACCTTC.

The CDR3 loop is CASSLGRVNYGYTF. CDR3 sequence (DNA): TGTGCCAGCAGCTTGGGGCGGGTAAACTATGGCTACACCTTC. V gene TRBV5-5 combines with J gene TRBJ1-2; D call uncertain. Germline loops: CDR1 SGHKS, CDR2 YYEKEE (reference sequence). The CDR3 is made up of 14 amino acids. Trimming cost V 0 bases and J 2 bases, with 8 bases left between them.

The rearrangement uses TRBV2 and TRBJ1-1; D call uncertain. V dropped 4 bases and J dropped 4 bases, with 10 bases sitting between them. Germline V gene data show CDR1 as SNHLY and CDR2 as FYNNEI. The CDR3 contains 13 residues. The CDR3 nucleotides read TGTGCCAGCAGTGGGACTCAAACCACTGAAGCTTTCTTT. Amino acids: CASSGTQTTEAFF. The variable domain in full, completed from reference TRBV2 and TRBJ1-1, reads EPEVTQTPSHQVTQMGQEVILRCVPISNHLYFYWYRQILGQKVEFLVSFYNNEISEKSEIFDDQFSVERPDGSNFTLKIRSTKLEDSAMYFCASSGTQTTEAFFGQGTRLTVV.

This chain links TRBV6-5 with TRBJ2-3; tentatively, D is TRBD2 (5 bases). The germline V gene has CDR1 MNHEY and CDR2 SVGAGI. V was pared by 8 bases and J by 2 bases, with 11 bases between. The length of the CDR3 is 13 residues. DNA for the CDR3: TGTGCCAGCCGGAAACGGGACACAGATACGCAGTATTTT. Translating gives CASRKRDTDTQYF.

CDR3 nucleotides: TGTGCCAGCCGGCCGGGACTGGGCTATGGCTACACCTTC. Translating it yields CASRPGLGYGYTF. The V and J genes are TRBV2 and TRBJ1-2; D perhaps matches TRBD1 (5 bases). V shed 8 bases and J shed 4 bases, with 14 bases lying between them. Germline V lookup: CDR1 SNHLY, CDR2 FYNNEI. The CDR3 is made up of 13 amino acids.

The chain couples TRBV6-2 or TRBV6-3 to TRBJ1-2; D might be TRBD1 (5 bases). The CDR3 totals 17 residues. Trimming removed 2 bases from V and 7 bases from J, with 23 bases in between. Germline CDR1 is MNHEY and CDR2 is SVGEGT. The CDR3 DNA reads as TGTGCCAGCAGTTACGTCCAGGGAAGAGGATTATCTATTGGCTACACCTTC. Its protein product is CASSYVQGRGLSIGYTF.